This T cell receptor beta chain came from a study of T-cell reconstitution after alpha-beta-depleted transplantation in children. Study outcomes and limitations: Several hundred expanded graft clones reportedly gave rise to the alpha-beta T cells present about two months after transplant. The origin of high day-60 TCRbeta diversity in some patients lay in surviving recipient T cells and thymic progenitors.

TCRbeta library construction was performed incorporating unique molecular identifiers. One entry per CDR3 protein results from TCRdb running MiXCR on the PCR reads. Of under 850,000 distinct CDR3 sequences detected, roughly 13% appear once; the ten largest clones hold around 0.76%. The V gene lost 2 bases and the J gene lost 6 bases, with 21 bases spanning the gap. CDR3 length: 16 residues. Germline CDR1 is DFQATT and CDR2 is SNEGSKA (reference sequence). Note on this clonotype: Antigen specificity is unknown.

The sample in question was PBMCs, obtained before TCRalphabeta/CD19-depleted stem cell transplant. The sequence was collected from a girl aged 2-10 years with congenital amegakaryocytic thrombocytopenia, due to receive a stem cell transplant. V usage is TRBV20-1 and J usage is TRBJ2-3; TRBD2 is a possible D gene (6 bases). The DNA of the CDR3 is TGCAGTGCTAGAACCCCGGGACTGCCTTATGAGGATACGCAGTATTTT. Protein: CSARTPGLPYEDTQYF.